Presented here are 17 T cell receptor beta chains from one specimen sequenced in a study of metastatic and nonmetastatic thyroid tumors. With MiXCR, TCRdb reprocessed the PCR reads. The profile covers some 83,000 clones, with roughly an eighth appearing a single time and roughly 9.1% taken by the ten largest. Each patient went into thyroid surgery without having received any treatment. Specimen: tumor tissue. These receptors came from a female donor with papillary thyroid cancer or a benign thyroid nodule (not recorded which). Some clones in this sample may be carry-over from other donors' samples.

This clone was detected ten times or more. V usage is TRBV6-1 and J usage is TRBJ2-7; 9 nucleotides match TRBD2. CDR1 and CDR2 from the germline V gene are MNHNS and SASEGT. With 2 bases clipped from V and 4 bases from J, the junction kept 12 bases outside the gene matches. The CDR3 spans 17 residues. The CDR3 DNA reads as TGTGCCAGCAGTGAAATCCAGCGGGAGGCCTCCCCTTACGAGCAGTACTTC. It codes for CASSEIQREASPYEQYF.

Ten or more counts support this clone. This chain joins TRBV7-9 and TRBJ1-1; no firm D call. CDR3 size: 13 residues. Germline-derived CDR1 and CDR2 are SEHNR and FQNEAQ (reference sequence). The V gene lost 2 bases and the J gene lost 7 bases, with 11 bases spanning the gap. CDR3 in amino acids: CASSLPGSGEAFF. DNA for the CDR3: TGTGCCAGCAGCTTACCCGGTTCGGGTGAAGCTTTCTTT.

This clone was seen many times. CDR3 sequence (DNA): TGCGCCAGCAGACCAGGAGACCTCGGGGAGCTGTTTTTT. This translates into CASRPGDLGELFF. The chain links TRBV10-1 to TRBJ2-2; D ambiguous. From germline, CDR1 is WNHNN and CDR2 SYGVQD (reference sequence). V shed 6 bases and J shed 7 bases, with 12 bases lying between them. The CDR3 covers 13 residues.

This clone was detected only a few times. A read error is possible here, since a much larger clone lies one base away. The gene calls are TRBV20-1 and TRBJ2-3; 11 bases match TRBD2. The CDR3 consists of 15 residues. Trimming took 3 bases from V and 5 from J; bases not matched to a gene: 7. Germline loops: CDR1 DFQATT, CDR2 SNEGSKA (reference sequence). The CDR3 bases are TGCAGTGCTAGTCGACTAGCGGGATTAGAAGATACGCAGTATTTT. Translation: CSASRLAGLEDTQYF.

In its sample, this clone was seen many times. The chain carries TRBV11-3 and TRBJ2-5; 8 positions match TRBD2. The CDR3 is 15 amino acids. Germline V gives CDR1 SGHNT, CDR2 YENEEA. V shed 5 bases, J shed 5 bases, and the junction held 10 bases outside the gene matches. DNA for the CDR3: TGTGCCAGCAGCCTTATGGCGGGAGGTTCCGAGACCCAGTACTTC. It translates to CASSLMAGGSETQYF.

CDR3 region: CASSRIIWRGAGELFF. DNA of the CDR3: TGTGCCAGCAGCAGAATTATCTGGAGAGGGGCCGGGGAGCTGTTTTTT. J is TRBJ2-2 and V is TRBV6-5; D may correspond to TRBD1 or TRBD2 (5 bases each). V shed 6 bases and J shed 6 bases, with 20 bases lying between them. The CDR3 is 16 amino acids. CDR1 and CDR2 (germline): MNHEY, SVGAGI.

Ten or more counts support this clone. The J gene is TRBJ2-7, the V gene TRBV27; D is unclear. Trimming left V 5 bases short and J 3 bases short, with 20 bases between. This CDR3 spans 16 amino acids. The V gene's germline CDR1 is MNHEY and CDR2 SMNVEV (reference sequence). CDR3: CASSPPSPVGYYEQYF. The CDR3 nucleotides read TGTGCCAGCAGTCCACCCTCTCCTGTGGGTTACTACGAGCAGTACTTC.

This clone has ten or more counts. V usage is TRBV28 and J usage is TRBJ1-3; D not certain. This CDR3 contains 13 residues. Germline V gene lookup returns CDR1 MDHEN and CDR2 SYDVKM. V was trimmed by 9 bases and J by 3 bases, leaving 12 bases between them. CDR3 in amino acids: CASGPRSGNTIYF. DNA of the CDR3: TGTGCCAGTGGCCCGCGTAGTGGAAACACCATATATTTT.

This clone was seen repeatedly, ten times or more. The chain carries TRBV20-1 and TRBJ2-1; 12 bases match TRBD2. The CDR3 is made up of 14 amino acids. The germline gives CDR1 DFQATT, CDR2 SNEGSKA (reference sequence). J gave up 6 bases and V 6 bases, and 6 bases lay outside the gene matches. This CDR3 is CSAEGTSGFNEQFF. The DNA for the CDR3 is TGCAGTGCCGAGGGGACTAGCGGGTTCAATGAGCAGTTCTTC.

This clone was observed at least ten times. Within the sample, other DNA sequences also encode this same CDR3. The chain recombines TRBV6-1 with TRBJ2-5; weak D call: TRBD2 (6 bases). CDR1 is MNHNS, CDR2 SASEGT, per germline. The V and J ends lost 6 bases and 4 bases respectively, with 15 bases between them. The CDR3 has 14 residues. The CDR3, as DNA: TGTGCCAGCAGGCCGTTGGGGGGAGTAGAGACCCAGTACTTC. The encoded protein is CASRPLGGVETQYF.

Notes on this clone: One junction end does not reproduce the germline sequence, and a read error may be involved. CDR3 loop: CASSRGQGYEKYF. The CDR3 DNA is TGCGCCAGCAGCAGAGGACAGGGTTACGAGAAGTACTTC. The chain is built from TRBV5-1 and TRBJ2-7; 8 bases match TRBD1. CDR1 and CDR2 from the germline V gene are SGHRS and YFSETQ. This CDR3 region has 13 residues.

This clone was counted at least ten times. The CDR3 coding sequence is TGTGCCAGCAGGGCCCTTGCGGGTAGTTATTTT. It translates to CASRALAGSYF. The V and J genes are TRBV2 and TRBJ2-3; a possible D gene is TRBD2 (5 bases). The CDR3 runs to 11 residues. Germline assignment: CDR1 SNHLY and CDR2 FYNNEI. Trimming took 6 bases from V and 15 from J, leaving 16 bases between them.

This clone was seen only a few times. The CDR3 is CASSQYGGTGRDYEQYF. The CDR3 DNA sequence: TGTGCCAGCAGCCAATACGGGGGGACGGGGAGGGACTACGAGCAGTACTTC. The chain is built from TRBV6-1 and TRBJ2-7; 7 bases fit TRBD2. After removal of 6 bases from V and 3 bases from J, the junction contained 17 bases not matched to a gene. Looked up from germline, CDR1 is MNHNS and CDR2 is SASEGT. The CDR3 spans 17 residues.

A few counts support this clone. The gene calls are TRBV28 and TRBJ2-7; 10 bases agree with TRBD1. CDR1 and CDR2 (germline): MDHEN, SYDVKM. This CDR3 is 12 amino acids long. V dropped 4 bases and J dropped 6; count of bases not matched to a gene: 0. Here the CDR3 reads CASSWTGGEQYF. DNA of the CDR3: TGTGCCAGCAGTTGGACAGGGGGCGAGCAGTACTTC.

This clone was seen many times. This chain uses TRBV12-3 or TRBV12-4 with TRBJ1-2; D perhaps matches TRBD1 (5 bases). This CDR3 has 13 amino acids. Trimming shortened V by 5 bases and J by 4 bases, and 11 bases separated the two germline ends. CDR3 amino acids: CASSLTGIYGYTF. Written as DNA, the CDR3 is TGTGCCAGCAGTCTCACAGGTATCTATGGCTACACCTTC.

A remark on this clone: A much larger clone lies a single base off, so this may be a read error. The CDR3 DNA sequence: TGTGCCAGCAACCAAAGGCCCAGAATTAATCAGCCCCAGCATTTT. This translates into CASNQRPRINQPQHF. The V and J genes are TRBV3-1 and TRBJ1-5; D gene uncertain. This CDR3 region has 15 residues. Per the germline V gene, CDR1 is LGHDT and CDR2 is YNNKEL (reference sequence).

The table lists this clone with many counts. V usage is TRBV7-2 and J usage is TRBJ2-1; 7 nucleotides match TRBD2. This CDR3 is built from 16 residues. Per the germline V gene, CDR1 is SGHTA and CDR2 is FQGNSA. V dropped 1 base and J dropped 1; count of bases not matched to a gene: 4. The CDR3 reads CASSLDGRRSYNEQFF. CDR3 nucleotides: TGTGCCAGCAGCTTAGACGGGAGGAGGTCCTACAATGAGCAGTTCTTC. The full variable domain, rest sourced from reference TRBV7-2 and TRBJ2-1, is GAGVSQSPSNKVTEKGKDVELRCDPISGHTALYWYRQSLGQGLEFLIYFQGNSAPDKSGLPSDRFSAERTGGSVSTLTIQRTQQEDSAVYLCASSLDGRRSYNEQFFGPGTRLTVL.